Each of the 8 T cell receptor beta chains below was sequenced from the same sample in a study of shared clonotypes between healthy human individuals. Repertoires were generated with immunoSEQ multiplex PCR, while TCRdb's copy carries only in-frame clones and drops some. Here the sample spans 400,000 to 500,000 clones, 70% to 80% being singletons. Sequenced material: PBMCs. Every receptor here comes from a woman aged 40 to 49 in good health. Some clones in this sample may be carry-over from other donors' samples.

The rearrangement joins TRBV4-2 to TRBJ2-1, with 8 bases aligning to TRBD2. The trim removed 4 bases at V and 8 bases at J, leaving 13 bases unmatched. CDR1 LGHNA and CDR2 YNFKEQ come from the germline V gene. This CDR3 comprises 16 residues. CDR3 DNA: TGTGCCAGCAGCCCGGGGACTAGTGTGAATCAGGATGAGCAGTTCTTC. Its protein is CASSPGTSVNQDEQFF.

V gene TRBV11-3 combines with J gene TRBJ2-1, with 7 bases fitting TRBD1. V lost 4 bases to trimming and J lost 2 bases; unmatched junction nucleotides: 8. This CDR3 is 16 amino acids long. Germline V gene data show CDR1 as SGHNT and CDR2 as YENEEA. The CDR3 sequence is CASSWAGTETYNEQFF. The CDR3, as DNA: TGTGCCAGCAGCTGGGCCGGGACAGAGACCTACAATGAGCAGTTCTTC.

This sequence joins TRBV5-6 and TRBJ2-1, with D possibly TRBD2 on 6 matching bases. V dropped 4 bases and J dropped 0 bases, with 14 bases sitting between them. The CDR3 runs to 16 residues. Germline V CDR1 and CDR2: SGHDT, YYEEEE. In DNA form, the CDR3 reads TGTGCCAGCAGCAGCTTAGCGGTGAGCTCCTACAATGAGCAGTTCTTC. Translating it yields CASSSLAVSSYNEQFF.

CDR3 in amino acids: CASNLAGGRENEQFF. The CDR3, as DNA: TGTGCCTCAAATTTAGCGGGAGGTAGGGAAAATGAGCAGTTCTTC. The chain links TRBV25-1 to TRBJ2-1; TRBD2 matches at 10 bases. CDR3 length equals 15 residues. Germline CDR1 reads MGHDK; CDR2 reads SYGVNS. V shed 11 bases, J shed 7 bases, and the junction held 14 bases outside the gene matches.

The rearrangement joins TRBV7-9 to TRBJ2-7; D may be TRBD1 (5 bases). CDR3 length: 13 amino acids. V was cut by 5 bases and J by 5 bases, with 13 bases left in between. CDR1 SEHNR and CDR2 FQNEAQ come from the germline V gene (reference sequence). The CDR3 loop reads CASSLTSRDEQYF. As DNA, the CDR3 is TGTGCCAGCAGCCTTACCTCCAGGGACGAGCAGTACTTC.

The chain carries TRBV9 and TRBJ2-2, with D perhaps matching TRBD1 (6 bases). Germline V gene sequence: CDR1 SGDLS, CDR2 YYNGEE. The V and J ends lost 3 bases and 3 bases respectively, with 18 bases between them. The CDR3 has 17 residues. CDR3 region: CASSANRASSDTGELFF. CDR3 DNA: TGTGCCAGCAGCGCAAACAGGGCTAGTTCGGACACCGGGGAGCTGTTTTTT.

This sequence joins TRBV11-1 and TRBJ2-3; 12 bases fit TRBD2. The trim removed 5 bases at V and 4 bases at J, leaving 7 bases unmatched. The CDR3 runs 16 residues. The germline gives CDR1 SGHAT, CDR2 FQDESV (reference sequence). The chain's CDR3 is CASSPGGLAGSDTQYF. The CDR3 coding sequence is TGTGCCAGCAGCCCAGGGGGACTAGCGGGTTCAGATACGCAGTATTTT.

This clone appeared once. Here the CDR3 reads CASSEGLAGAGEQFF. CDR3 nucleotides: TGTGCCAGCAGTGAGGGACTAGCGGGAGCTGGTGAGCAGTTCTTC. V gene TRBV6-1 combines with J gene TRBJ2-1; 14 bases map to TRBD2. The germline CDR1 and CDR2 sequences are MNHNS and SASEGT. The CDR3 is made up of 15 amino acids. The V and J ends lost 3 bases and 9 bases, in that order; junction bases with no gene match: 4.